These 26 T cell receptor beta chains were all obtained from the same sample, sequenced in a study of T cell responses to AZD1222 COVID-19 vaccine. Profiled with immunoSEQ multiplex PCR; TCRdb holds only in-frame clones, not every one. The data hold 100,000 to 150,000 clones, with around 92% observed a single time. This specimen was peripheral blood, taken on day 0 of AZD1222 vaccination. The receptors come from an adult in good health.

The chain joins TRBV29-1 to TRBJ1-2; unclear D gene. The germline V gene has CDR1 SQVTM and CDR2 ANQGSEA. V was trimmed by 2 bases and J by 6 bases, leaving 13 bases between them. The CDR3 is 13 amino acids. The CDR3 here is CSVESRAGNGYTF. The CDR3 DNA reads TGCAGCGTTGAAAGTCGGGCGGGTAATGGCTACACCTTC.

CDR3 loop: CASSSRGNTEAFF. The CDR3 DNA reads TGTGCCAGCAGCTCCAGGGGGAACACTGAAGCTTTCTTT. The gene calls are TRBV7-9 and TRBJ1-1, with TRBD1 as a possible D gene (6 bases). The CDR3 consists of 13 residues. Germline V CDR1 and CDR2: SEHNR, FQNEAQ (reference sequence). The V and J ends lost 4 bases and 1 base respectively, with 7 bases between them.

The chain is built from TRBV19 and TRBJ1-2, with D possibly TRBD1 on 6 matching bases. There are 12 residues in the CDR3. Between the trimmed V and J ends, which lost 8 bases and 8 bases, there was a span of 15 bases. Germline V gives CDR1 LNHDA, CDR2 SQIVND (reference sequence). Here the CDR3 reads CASHHRAWGYTF. The CDR3 coding sequence is TGTGCCAGTCACCACAGGGCTTGGGGCTACACCTTC. Full variable domain (outside the CDR3, taken from reference TRBV19 and TRBJ1-2): DGGITQSPKYLFRKEGQNVTLSCEQNLNHDAMYWYRQDPGQGLRLIYYSQIVNDFQKGDIAEGYSVSREKKESFPLTVTSAQKNPTAFYLCASHHRAWGYTFGSGTRLTVV.

The chain links TRBV6-2 or TRBV6-3 to TRBJ2-5, with 9 positions matching TRBD2. Germline V gene lookup returns CDR1 MNHEY and CDR2 SVGEGT. The CDR3 contains 18 residues. V shed 0 bases, J shed 1 base, and the junction held 9 bases outside the gene matches. The CDR3 nucleotides read TGTGCCAGCAGTTACTCGTTGTTCCAGCGGGGGGTCCAAGAGACCCAGTACTTC. It codes for CASSYSLFQRGVQETQYF.

V and J are TRBV6-5 and TRBJ2-1, with D possibly being TRBD2 (6 bases). Germline-derived CDR1 and CDR2 are MNHEY and SVGAGI. V was shortened by 6 bases and J by 5 bases, with 17 bases between the two germline ends. The CDR3 length is 15 residues. The CDR3 sequence: CASSTLAAGNNEQFF. The CDR3 DNA reads TGTGCCAGCAGCACGCTAGCCGCGGGGAACAATGAGCAGTTCTTC.

J is TRBJ2-3 and V is TRBV29-1; possible D gene TRBD2, 6 bases. Germline loops: CDR1 SQVTM, CDR2 ANQGSEA. The V end was cut by 6 bases, the J end by 2 bases, with 15 bases between. CDR3 length equals 14 residues. The CDR3 sequence: CSVDGLKNTDTQYF. The CDR3 DNA follows: TGCAGCGTGGACGGACTAAAAAACACAGATACGCAGTATTTT.

The V and J genes are TRBV2 and TRBJ2-7; a weak D match, TRBD1 (5 bases). The CDR3 sequence is 11 residues long. V lost 6 bases, J lost 3 bases, and 6 bases lay in between. Germline V gene sequence: CDR1 SNHLY, CDR2 FYNNEI. For the CDR3, the DNA is TGTGCCAGCAGGACAGTCTACGAGCAGTACTTC. It specifies CASRTVYEQYF.

V is TRBV5-1 and J is TRBJ1-1; the D is unclear. Trimming took 2 bases from V and 1 from J, leaving 9 bases between them. Germline V gives CDR1 SGHRS, CDR2 YFSETQ. The CDR3 sequence is 14 residues long. CDR3 amino acids: CASSFDRQNTEAFF. The CDR3 bases are TGCGCCAGCAGCTTTGATAGGCAGAACACTGAAGCTTTCTTT.

The chain couples TRBV11-3 to TRBJ2-7; D gene uncertain. The ends were cut back, 0 bases at V and 3 bases at J, with 6 bases in the middle. The germline gives CDR1 SGHNT, CDR2 YENEEA. This CDR3 spans 13 amino acids. The CDR3 loop reads CASSLDPNYEQYF. The CDR3 DNA is TGTGCCAGCAGCTTAGATCCCAACTACGAGCAGTACTTC.

The chain joins TRBV6-2 or TRBV6-3 to TRBJ2-7; D tentatively fits TRBD1 or TRBD2 (5 bases each). Germline lookup yields CDR1 MNHEY and CDR2 SVGEGT. This CDR3 region has 14 residues. V was pared by 5 bases and J by 1 base, with 12 bases between. In DNA, the CDR3 is TGTGCCAGCAGTGTCCGGGACGGTTCCTACGAGCAGTACTTC. Translation: CASSVRDGSYEQYF.

This clone has just a few counts. The CDR3 sequence: CASSYSASGPYEQYF. The CDR3 DNA reads as TGTGCCAGCAGTTACTCGGCTAGCGGACCCTACGAGCAGTACTTC. The J gene is TRBJ2-7, the V gene TRBV6-5, with TRBD2 matching over 7 bases. The junction had 4 bases not matched to a gene; V was cut back by 0 bases and J by 2 bases. The CDR3 loop spans 15 amino acids. Germline V lookup: CDR1 MNHEY, CDR2 SVGAGI.

This chain links TRBV11-2 with TRBJ2-7; D gene uncertain. The germline gives CDR1 SGHAT, CDR2 FQNNGV. The CDR3 spans 16 residues. Deletions cut 4 bases from V and 3 bases from J, with 19 bases between. CDR3 nucleotides: TGTGCCAGCAGCTCCAGCCCCTCCTCGAAGGGCTACGAGCAGTACTTC. This gives the protein CASSSSPSSKGYEQYF.

CDR3 sequence reads: CASSQEQVAGRTDTQYF. The DNA of the CDR3 is TGTGCCAGCAGCCAAGAACAGGTAGCGGGGCGCACAGATACGCAGTATTTT. The rearrangement joins TRBV4-2 to TRBJ2-3, with 8 bases matching TRBD2. The CDR3 covers 17 residues. J gave up 1 base and V 0 bases, and 6 bases lay outside the gene matches. Per germline, CDR1 LGHNA and CDR2 YNFKEQ.

In nucleotides, the CDR3 is TGTGCCAGCAGACGGATTACCGGGGAGCTGTTTTTT. Protein sequence: CASRRITGELFF. This rearrangement joins TRBV12-3 or TRBV12-4 to TRBJ2-2; D is uncertain. The CDR3 length is 12 residues. Trimming cost V 6 bases and J 5 bases, with 7 bases left between them.

The chain is built from TRBV5-4 and TRBJ2-1, with 10 positions matching TRBD2. Per the germline V gene, CDR1 is SGHNT and CDR2 is YYREEE (reference sequence). The V and J ends lost 4 bases and 1 base, in that order; junction bases with no gene match: 8. This CDR3 contains 17 residues. CDR3 protein: CASSPRTSGSSYNEQFF. The CDR3 nucleotides read TGTGCCAGCAGCCCCCGGACTAGCGGCAGTTCCTACAATGAGCAGTTCTTC.

The chain combines TRBV4-1 with TRBJ1-3; possible D gene TRBD1, 6 bases. The V gene's germline CDR1 is MGHRA and CDR2 YSYEKL. Trimming pared 4 bases from V and 2 bases from J, leaving 12 bases between. The CDR3 has 15 residues. CDR3 nucleotide sequence: TGCGCCAGCAGCCCCAGGGGACCTCCTGGAAACACCATATATTTT. This sequence encodes CASSPRGPPGNTIYF.

The rearrangement links TRBV2 to TRBJ1-1; no firm D call. Trimming took 7 bases from V and 7 from J, leaving 16 bases between them. The CDR3 contains 13 residues. The V gene's germline CDR1 is SNHLY and CDR2 FYNNEI. In DNA, the CDR3 is TGTGCCAGCATTTCCACAAGCACCATTGAAGCTTTCTTT. Amino acid sequence: CASISTSTIEAFF.

This chain connects TRBV7-9 to TRBJ1-2, with D perhaps matching TRBD1 (5 bases). Germline loops: CDR1 SEHNR, CDR2 FQNEAQ (reference sequence). V lost 2 bases, J lost 8 bases, and 18 bases lay in between. CDR3 length: 15 residues. DNA of the CDR3: TGTGCCAGCAGCTTACTTGGGGCCCTGGAGGGCGGCTACACCTTC. This sequence encodes CASSLLGALEGGYTF.

CDR3 coding DNA: TGTGCCAGCAGTGAAGGACCAGACAGCCGGAGGGGCTACACCTTC. Amino acid sequence: CASSEGPDSRRGYTF. The chain recombines TRBV6-1 with TRBJ1-2, with TRBD1 as a possible D gene (5 bases). The V gene lost 1 base and the J gene lost 8 bases, with 17 bases spanning the gap. This CDR3 has 15 amino acids. Germline assignment: CDR1 MNHNS and CDR2 SASEGT.

DNA for the CDR3: TGTGCCAGCAGCCTCCGGGACTCCGGGGAGCAGTACTTC. Amino acid sequence: CASSLRDSGEQYF. The genes are TRBV11-2 and TRBJ2-7; D might be TRBD2 (6 bases). CDR1 is SGHAT and CDR2 is FQNNGV in the germline V gene. Trimming stripped 5 bases from V and 7 bases from J, with 15 bases between. The length of the CDR3 is 13 residues.

The DNA of the CDR3 is TGTGCCAGCAGTTACTCTGGTAGCTCGGTGACCCAGTACTTC. Its translation: CASSYSGSSVTQYF. The chain recombines TRBV6-5 with TRBJ2-5; D uncertain. The CDR3 runs 14 residues. Germline CDR1 is MNHEY and CDR2 is SVGAGI. V was shortened by 0 bases and J by 7 bases, with 12 bases between the two germline ends.

The chain carries TRBV15 and TRBJ1-5; tentative D call: TRBD1 (6 bases). Germline CDR1 LNHNV, CDR2 YYDKDF (reference sequence). Deletions cut 0 bases from V and 6 bases from J, with 18 bases between. The CDR3 length is 17 residues. This CDR3 is CATSRDRKTGTSQPQHF. Here the CDR3 DNA reads TGTGCCACCAGCAGAGATCGTAAGACAGGAACAAGTCAGCCCCAGCATTTT.

This chain joins TRBV19 and TRBJ1-2, with a tentative D call TRBD1 (6 bases). Trimming took 6 bases from V and 1 from J, leaving 18 bases between them. Germline-derived CDR1 and CDR2 are LNHDA and SQIVND (reference sequence). This CDR3 has 16 residues. The CDR3 is CASRRLGTTDNYGYTF. Here the CDR3 DNA reads TGTGCCAGTAGACGACTGGGGACAACTGATAACTATGGCTACACCTTC.

The chain combines TRBV29-1 with TRBJ1-2; D possibly corresponds to TRBD1 (5 bases). Germline lookup yields CDR1 SQVTM and CDR2 ANQGSEA. V was clipped by 7 bases and J by 10 bases, with 19 bases between them. This CDR3 is built from 12 residues. The CDR3 region is CSALGGGIDYTF. CDR3 DNA: TGCAGCGCCCTTGGGGGGGGAATAGACTACACCTTC.

The CDR3 nucleotides read TGTGCCAGCAGCCAAGAACAGACTGGAAACACCATATATTTT. It is translated as CASSQEQTGNTIYF. The chain combines TRBV14 with TRBJ1-3; D gene unclear. The CDR3 covers 14 residues. With 0 bases removed from V and 2 bases from J, the gap between germline ends came to 5 bases. Looked up from germline, CDR1 is SGHDN and CDR2 is FVKESK.

This clone was seen a single time. The J gene is TRBJ1-5, the V gene TRBV7-9; D may be TRBD1 (5 bases). This CDR3 region has 15 residues. Trimming took off 5 bases at V and 0 bases at J, with 11 bases between the two ends. Germline values: CDR1 SEHNR, CDR2 FQNEAQ (reference sequence). CDR3 sequence: CASSRGRTSNQPQHF. The CDR3 DNA follows: TGTGCCAGCAGCCGGGGACGGACTAGCAATCAGCCCCAGCATTTT.